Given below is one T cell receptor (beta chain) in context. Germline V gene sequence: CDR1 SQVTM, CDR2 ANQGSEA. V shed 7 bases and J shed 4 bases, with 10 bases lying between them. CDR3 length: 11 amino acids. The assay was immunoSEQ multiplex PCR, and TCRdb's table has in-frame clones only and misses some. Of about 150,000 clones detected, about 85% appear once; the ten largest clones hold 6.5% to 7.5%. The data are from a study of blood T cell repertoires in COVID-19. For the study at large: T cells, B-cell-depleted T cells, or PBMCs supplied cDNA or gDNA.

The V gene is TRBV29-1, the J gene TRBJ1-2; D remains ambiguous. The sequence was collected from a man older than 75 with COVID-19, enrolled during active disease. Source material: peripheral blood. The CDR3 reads CSGEFSYGYTF. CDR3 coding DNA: TGCAGCGGAGAGTTCTCCTATGGCTACACCTTC.